This entry is about one T cell receptor beta chain. Which antigen it targets is not known. The junction shows a germline mismatch at one end, possibly a read error. Receptor amplification or capture employed PCR. The sequencer was an Illumina HiSeq 2500. TCR libraries were prepared with molecular barcoding, using unique molecular identifiers to normalize TCRbeta repertoire quantification. Using fastp trimming at Q25 and MiXCR clonotype assembly, TCRdb reanalyzed the public sequencing data and kept in-frame beta chains. Duplicate CDR3 protein sequences are folded into a single record with the most common DNA and genes. For this sample the table gives some 300,000 distinct CDR3 sequences, of which about a tenth were detected only once. Together, the top ten hold 2.4% of the sample. The data stem from a study of T-cell reconstitution after alpha-beta-depleted transplantation in children listed by TCRdb under 2016. In the study overall: Using TCR repertoire profiling, the study quantitatively followed how T-cell immune reconstitution unfolded in children after TCRalphabeta/CD19-depleted allogeneic hematopoietic cell transplantation.

Sample: PBMCs from the stem cell graft donor, taken from the stem cell graft. The clonotype comes from a human donor who donated a stem cell graft to a child with acute lymphoblastic leukemia.

CDR3 region: CASSQEQSNTEAYF. The DNA is TGCGCCAGCAGCCAAGAACAGTCGAACACTGAAGCTTACTTT. The chain is made from TRBV4-3 and TRBJ1-1, with no D gene named confidently. The CDR3 covers 14 residues, taking in both the cysteine and the phenylalanine. Just CDR3 DNA is preserved here, 42 bases in frame from base 1. CDR1 and CDR2, per the germline V gene, are LGHNA and YSLEER.